The rows below give T cell receptor beta chains drawn from one sample of a study of long-term antiretroviral therapy in people with HIV. Assay used: immunoSEQ multiplex PCR; TCRdb lists only in-frame clones, some missing. This sample has roughly 18,000 clones, with approximately 80% found just once. The material was unsorted PBMCs, obtained 0.3 years after starting antiretroviral therapy. Source of these receptors: a woman between 45 and 60 years old with HIV. CDR3s include the opening cysteine and the closing phenylalanine or tryptophan. The order of the fields is V gene, J gene, clone size, D gene, CDR3 protein, CDR3 DNA. A D gene is named only where the DNA matches it firmly. Expanded clones are given a class, and other clones once, few, many or no size at all.

V: TRBV19
J: TRBJ2-7
size: NA
D: NA
CDR3: CASSIPGAYEQYF
DNA: TGTGCCAGTAGTATCCCCGGGGCCTACGAGCAGTACTTC

V: TRBV7-9
J: TRBJ1-3
size: few
D: NA
CDR3: CASSPGGASGNTIYF
DNA: TGTGCCAGCAGCCCGGGCGGGGCCTCTGGAAACACCATATATTTT

V: TRBV27
J: TRBJ1-2
size: NA
D: NA
CDR3: CASSLQGPNYGYTF
DNA: TGTGCCAGCAGTTTACAGGGTCCCAACTATGGCTACACCTTC

V: TRBV14
J: TRBJ1-6
size: NA
D: NA
CDR3: CASSPPGSYNSPLHF
DNA: TGTGCCAGCAGCCCGCCGGGCTCCTATAATTCACCCCTCCACTTT

V: TRBV4-1
J: TRBJ1-5
size: NA
D: NA
CDR3: CASSQSYRETVSNQPQHF
DNA: TGCGCCAGCAGCCAAAGTTACAGGGAGACGGTGAGCAATCAGCCCCAGCATTTT

V: TRBV5-1
J: TRBJ2-5
size: once
D: NA
CDR3: CASSLEGETQYF
DNA: TGCGCCAGCAGCTTGGAGGGAGAGACCCAGTACTTC

V: TRBV29-1
J: TRBJ2-3
size: once
D: NA
CDR3: CSVATDTQYF
DNA: TGCAGCGTTGCCACAGATACGCAGTATTTT

V: TRBV4-1
J: TRBJ2-5
size: NA
D: TRBD1
CDR3: CASSTLGQGGETQYF
DNA: TGCGCCAGCAGCACCCTTGGACAGGGTGGAGAGACCCAGTACTTC

V: TRBV6-5
J: TRBJ2-5
size: NA
D: NA
CDR3: CASSRSGLTETQYF
DNA: TGTGCCAGCAGTCGCTCCGGACTGACGGAGACCCAGTACTTC

V: TRBV10-1
J: TRBJ2-1
size: NA
D: TRBD2
CDR3: CATSALAGVYNEQFF
DNA: TGCGCCACGAGCGCCCTAGCGGGGGTTTACAATGAGCAGTTCTTC

V: TRBV29-1
J: TRBJ1-2
size: NA
D: NA
CDR3: CSATVNYGYTF
DNA: TGCAGCGCTACAGTTAACTATGGCTACACCTTC

V: TRBV7-9
J: TRBJ2-1
size: NA
D: TRBD1
CDR3: CASSPKRQGRIMYNEQFF
DNA: TGTGCCAGCAGCCCCAAGAGACAGGGAAGGATAATGTACAATGAGCAGTTCTTC

V: TRBV4-2
J: TRBJ1-5
size: NA
D: TRBD1
CDR3: CASSQGQGGNQPQHF
DNA: TGTGCCAGCAGCCAAGGACAGGGGGGGAATCAGCCCCAGCATTTT

V: TRBV9
J: TRBJ1-1
size: NA
D: NA
CDR3: CASSVQAQNTEAFF
DNA: TGTGCCAGCAGCGTACAGGCACAGAACACTGAAGCTTTCTTT

V: TRBV27
J: TRBJ2-3
size: NA
D: NA
CDR3: CASRPSTDTQYF
DNA: TGTGCCAGCAGACCTAGCACAGATACGCAGTATTTT

V: TRBV29-1
J: TRBJ1-4
size: NA
D: NA
CDR3: CSVELAGMVEKLFF
DNA: TGCAGCGTTGAACTGGCAGGAATGGTTGAAAAACTGTTTTTT

V: TRBV4-1
J: TRBJ2-3
size: NA
D: NA
CDR3: CASRFRGRTDTQYF
DNA: TGCGCCAGCAGATTCCGAGGCCGCACAGATACGCAGTATTTT

V: TRBV7-9
J: TRBJ2-3
size: NA
D: NA
CDR3: CASRGSTDTQYF
DNA: TGTGCCAGCAGAGGAAGCACAGATACGCAGTATTTT

V: TRBV6-5
J: TRBJ2-3
size: medium-sized
D: NA
CDR3: CASSYRAWDTQYF
DNA: TGTGCCAGCAGTTACAGGGCATGGGATACGCAGTATTTT

V: TRBV12-5
J: TRBJ2-3
size: NA
D: NA
CDR3: CASGLEGLHIPDTQYF
DNA: TGTGCTAGTGGTTTGGAGGGACTTCACATACCGGATACGCAGTATTTT

V: TRBV10-1
J: TRBJ1-6
size: NA
D: NA
CDR3: CASSERAGAGNSPLHF
DNA: TGCGCCAGCAGTGAGAGGGCAGGGGCAGGAAATTCACCCCTCCACTTT

V: TRBV28
J: TRBJ1-1
size: NA
D: TRBD1
CDR3: CASSSTGVNTEAFF
DNA: TGTGCCAGCAGCTCGACAGGGGTGAACACTGAAGCTTTCTTT

V: TRBV18
J: TRBJ2-4
size: NA
D: NA
CDR3: CASSPPKDGKNIQYF
DNA: TGTGCCAGCTCACCGCCGAAGGACGGCAAAAACATTCAGTACTTC

V: TRBV7-8
J: TRBJ1-5
size: few
D: NA
CDR3: CASSTGGSNQPQHF
DNA: TGTGCCAGCAGCACCGGGGGTAGCAATCAGCCCCAGCATTTT

V: TRBV2
J: TRBJ1-5
size: few
D: NA
CDR3: CASSHRAEDQPQHF
DNA: TGTGCCAGCAGTCACCGAGCCGAGGATCAGCCCCAGCATTTT

V: TRBV30
J: TRBJ1-6
size: NA
D: TRBD1
CDR3: CAWSRGNSYNSPLHF
DNA: TGTGCCTGGTCCAGGGGGAACTCCTATAATTCACCCCTCCACTTT

V: TRBV29-1
J: TRBJ1-2
size: NA
D: NA
CDR3: CSVEDRGGYTF
DNA: TGCAGCGTTGAAGATCGGGGAGGCTACACCTTC

V: TRBV5-1
J: TRBJ1-1
size: few
D: NA
CDR3: CASSPPDRMGTEAFF
DNA: TGCGCCAGCAGCCCCCCGGACAGAATGGGCACTGAAGCTTTCTTT

V: TRBV19
J: TRBJ2-6
size: NA
D: NA
CDR3: CASSALGIRESGANVLTF
DNA: TGTGCCAGTAGTGCTCTGGGGATACGCGAATCTGGGGCCAACGTCCTGACTTTC

V: TRBV5-1
J: TRBJ1-4
size: NA
D: NA
CDR3: CASRTWTDNEKLFF
DNA: TGCGCCAGCAGGACTTGGACAGATAATGAAAAACTGTTTTTT

V: TRBV5-8
J: TRBJ1-5
size: NA
D: TRBD1
CDR3: CASSDGQGMSQPQHF
DNA: TGTGCCAGCAGCGACGGACAGGGGATGTCTCAGCCCCAGCATTTT

V: TRBV27
J: TRBJ2-3
size: NA
D: NA
CDR3: CASSSIPADTQYF
DNA: TGTGCCAGCAGTTCCATACCAGCAGATACGCAGTATTTT

V: TRBV5-1
J: TRBJ1-1
size: medium-sized
D: TRBD1
CDR3: CASSSGQGRTEAFF
DNA: TGCGCCAGCAGCTCGGGACAGGGTAGGACTGAAGCTTTCTTT

V: TRBV7-9
J: TRBJ2-2
size: once
D: NA
CDR3: CASSSTRVHTGELFF
DNA: TGTGCCAGCAGCTCAACTAGGGTGCACACCGGGGAGCTGTTTTTT

V: TRBV6-6
J: TRBJ2-3
size: medium-sized
D: NA
CDR3: CASSERTDTQYF
DNA: TGTGCCAGCAGCGAGCGAACAGATACGCAGTATTTT

V: TRBV7-8
J: TRBJ1-3
size: NA
D: NA
CDR3: CASSLQGMTGNTIYF
DNA: TGTGCCAGCAGCTTACAGGGGATGACTGGAAACACCATATATTTT

V: TRBV6-5
J: TRBJ2-5
size: NA
D: NA
CDR3: CASSYERGQETQYF
DNA: TGTGCCAGCAGTTACGAAAGGGGGCAAGAGACCCAGTACTTC

V: TRBV30
J: TRBJ2-1
size: once
D: TRBD2
CDR3: CAWSRLSGGVGNEQFF
DNA: TGTGCCTGGAGTAGACTTAGCGGGGGGGTGGGCAATGAGCAGTTCTTC

V: TRBV5-3
J: TRBJ2-3
size: NA
D: TRBD1
CDR3: CARSNPGQGDTDTQYF
DNA: TGTGCCAGAAGCAACCCGGGACAGGGGGACACAGATACGCAGTATTTT

V: TRBV30
J: TRBJ1-6
size: few
D: NA
CDR3: CAWSMGSGYNSPLHF
DNA: TGTGCCTGGAGCATGGGGTCAGGATATAATTCACCCCTCCACTTT

V: TRBV27
J: TRBJ2-2
size: NA
D: NA
CDR3: CASGQGGPTGELFF
DNA: TGTGCCAGCGGGCAAGGGGGACCCACCGGGGAGCTGTTTTTT

V: TRBV19
J: TRBJ2-1
size: NA
D: NA
CDR3: CASSLRAHGRDEQFF
DNA: TGTGCCAGTAGTCTCCGGGCTCACGGTAGGGATGAGCAGTTCTTC

V: TRBV5-6
J: TRBJ2-1
size: NA
D: TRBD1
CDR3: CASSSVQGISYNEQFF
DNA: TGTGCCAGCAGCTCAGTACAGGGGATTTCCTACAATGAGCAGTTCTTC

V: TRBV5-1
J: TRBJ2-1
size: NA
D: NA
CDR3: CASSLLGAGNEQFF
DNA: TGCGCCAGCAGCTTGTTGGGGGCTGGGAATGAGCAGTTCTTC

V: TRBV28
J: TRBJ1-2
size: once
D: NA
CDR3: CASSLGGAPSYGYTF
DNA: TGTGCCAGCAGTTTAGGAGGGGCCCCTAGCTATGGCTACACCTTC

V: TRBV6-1
J: TRBJ1-4
size: few
D: NA
CDR3: CASSERTGPSRGEKLFF
DNA: TGTGCCAGCAGCGAACGAACAGGGCCTTCCCGAGGTGAAAAACTGTTTTTT

V: TRBV5-6
J: TRBJ1-6
size: NA
D: TRBD1
CDR3: CASSLGYNRGNSPLHF
DNA: TGTGCCAGCAGTTTAGGTTATAACAGGGGCAATTCACCCCTCCACTTT

V: TRBV6-5
J: TRBJ1-6
size: NA
D: NA
CDR3: CASSPGSGVPLHF
DNA: TGTGCCAGCAGCCCGGGCTCCGGAGTCCCCCTCCACTTT

V: TRBV18
J: TRBJ1-2
size: NA
D: NA
CDR3: CASSISGTDGYTF
DNA: TGTGCCAGCTCAATCTCCGGGACGGATGGCTACACCTTC

V: TRBV5-1
J: TRBJ2-1
size: NA
D: TRBD2
CDR3: CASSLGTGGPFLTNEQFF
DNA: TGCGCCAGCAGCTTGGGAACGGGGGGGCCTTTTCTGACAAATGAGCAGTTCTTC

V: TRBV14
J: TRBJ2-1
size: NA
D: NA
CDR3: CASSQLRKTYNEQFF
DNA: TGTGCCAGCAGCCAACTAAGGAAGACCTACAATGAGCAGTTCTTC

V: TRBV5-1
J: TRBJ1-6
size: NA
D: NA
CDR3: CASSLRSGQGMDSPLHF
DNA: TGCGCCAGCAGCTTGAGGTCCGGCCAGGGTATGGATTCACCCCTCCACTTT

V: TRBV7-9
J: TRBJ2-3
size: NA
D: TRBD1
CDR3: CASSSTSTGTRADTQYF
DNA: TGTGCCAGCAGCTCTACTTCGACAGGGACGAGAGCAGATACGCAGTATTTT

V: TRBV6-6
J: TRBJ2-1
size: NA
D: NA
CDR3: CASSDKSSYNEQFF
DNA: TGTGCCAGCAGCGACAAGTCCTCCTACAATGAGCAGTTCTTC

V: TRBV7-9
J: TRBJ1-2
size: NA
D: NA
CDR3: CASSLAGANYGYTF
DNA: TGTGCCAGCAGCTTAGCCGGGGCTAACTATGGCTACACCTTC

V: TRBV6-1
J: TRBJ1-1
size: NA
D: NA
CDR3: CASSDRRSNTEAFF
DNA: TGTGCCAGCAGTGATCGAAGATCGAACACTGAAGCTTTCTTT

V: TRBV5-1
J: TRBJ2-2
size: NA
D: NA
CDR3: CASSLYQGETGELFF
DNA: TGCGCCAGCAGCTTGTACCAGGGAGAGACCGGGGAGCTGTTTTTT

V: TRBV6-1
J: TRBJ2-2
size: NA
D: NA
CDR3: CASKFVTNTGELFF
DNA: TGTGCCAGCAAGTTCGTCACGAACACCGGGGAGCTGTTTTTT

V: TRBV10-2
J: TRBJ2-1
size: NA
D: TRBD2
CDR3: CASRAGGLGEQFF
DNA: TGCGCCAGCAGGGCGGGGGGGCTCGGTGAGCAGTTCTTC

V: TRBV5-1
J: TRBJ1-5
size: once
D: NA
CDR3: CASSLEPQGMSQPQHF
DNA: TGCGCCAGCAGCTTGGAGCCCCAGGGGATGAGTCAGCCCCAGCATTTT